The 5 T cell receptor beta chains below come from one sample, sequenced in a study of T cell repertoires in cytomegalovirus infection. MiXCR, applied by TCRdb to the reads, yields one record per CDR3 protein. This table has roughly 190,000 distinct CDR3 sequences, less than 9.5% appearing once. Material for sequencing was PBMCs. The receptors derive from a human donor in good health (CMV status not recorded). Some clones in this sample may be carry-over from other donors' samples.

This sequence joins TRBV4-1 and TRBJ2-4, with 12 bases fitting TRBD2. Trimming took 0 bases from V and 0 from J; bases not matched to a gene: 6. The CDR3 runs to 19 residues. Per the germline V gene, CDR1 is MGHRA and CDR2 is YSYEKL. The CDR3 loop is CASSQDLAGGWQAKNIQYF. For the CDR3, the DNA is TGCGCCAGCAGCCAAGATCTAGCGGGAGGGTGGCAAGCCAAAAACATTCAGTACTTC.

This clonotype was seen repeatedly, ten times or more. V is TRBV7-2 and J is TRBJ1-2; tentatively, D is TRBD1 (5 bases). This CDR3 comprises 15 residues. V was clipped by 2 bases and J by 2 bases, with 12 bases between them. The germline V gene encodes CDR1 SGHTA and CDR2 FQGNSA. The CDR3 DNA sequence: TGTGCCAGCAGCTTATCGCTAGGGGCGAACTATGGCTACACCTTC. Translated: CASSLSLGANYGYTF. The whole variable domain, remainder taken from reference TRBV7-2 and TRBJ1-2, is GAGVSQSPSNKVTEKGKDVELRCDPISGHTALYWYRQSLGQGLEFLIYFQGNSAPDKSGLPSDRFSAERTGGSVSTLTIQRTQQEDSAVYLCASSLSLGANYGYTFGSGTRLTVV.

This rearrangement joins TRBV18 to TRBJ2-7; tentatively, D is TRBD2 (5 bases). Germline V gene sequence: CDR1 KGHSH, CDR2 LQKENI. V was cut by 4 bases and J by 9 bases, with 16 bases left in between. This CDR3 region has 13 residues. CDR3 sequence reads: CASSQTRYGVQYF. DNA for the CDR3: TGTGCCAGCTCACAAACCCGTTACGGGGTGCAGTACTTC.

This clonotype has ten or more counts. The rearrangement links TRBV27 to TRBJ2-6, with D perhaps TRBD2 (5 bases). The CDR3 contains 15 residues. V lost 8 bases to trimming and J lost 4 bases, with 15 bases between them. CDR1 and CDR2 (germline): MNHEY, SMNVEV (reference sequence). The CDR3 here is CASGLSGSGANVLTF. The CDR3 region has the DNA TGTGCCAGCGGACTGTCAGGTTCCGGGGCCAACGTCCTGACTTTC.

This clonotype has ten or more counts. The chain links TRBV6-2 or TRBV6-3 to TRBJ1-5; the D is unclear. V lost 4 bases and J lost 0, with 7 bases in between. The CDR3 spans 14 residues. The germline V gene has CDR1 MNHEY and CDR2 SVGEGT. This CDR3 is CASSSAYSNQPQHF. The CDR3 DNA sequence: TGTGCCAGCAGTTCTGCCTATAGCAATCAGCCCCAGCATTTT.